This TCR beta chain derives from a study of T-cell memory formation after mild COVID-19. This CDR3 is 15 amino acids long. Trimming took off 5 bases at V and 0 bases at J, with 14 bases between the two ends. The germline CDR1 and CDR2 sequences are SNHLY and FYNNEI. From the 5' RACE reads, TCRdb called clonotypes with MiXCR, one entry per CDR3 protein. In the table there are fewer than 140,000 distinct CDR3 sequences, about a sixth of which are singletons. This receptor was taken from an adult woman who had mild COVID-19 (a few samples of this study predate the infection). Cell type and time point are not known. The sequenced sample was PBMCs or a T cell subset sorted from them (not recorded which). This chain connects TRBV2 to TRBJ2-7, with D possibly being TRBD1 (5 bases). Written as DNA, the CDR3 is TGTGCCAGCAGTTCCCCGACAGAGTTCTCCTACGAGCAGTACTTC. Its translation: CASSSPTEFSYEQYF. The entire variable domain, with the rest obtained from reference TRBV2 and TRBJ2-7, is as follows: EPEVTQTPSHQVTQMGQEVILRCVPISNHLYFYWYRQILGQKVEFLVSFYNNEISEKSEIFDDQFSVERPDGSNFTLKIRSTKLEDSAMYFCASSSPTEFSYEQYFGPGTRLTVT.